This T cell receptor (beta chain) was identified during a study of control samples from healthy donors and cancer patients. Using immunoSEQ multiplex PCR, the repertoire was profiled, and TCRdb retains in-frame clones only, with some absent. The sample consists of about 170,000 clones, 70% to 90% of them appearing once. Germline values: CDR1 MDHEN, CDR2 SYDVKM. With 3 bases clipped from V and 0 bases from J, the junction kept 12 bases outside the gene matches. CDR3 length: 19 amino acids. The chain recombines TRBV28 with TRBJ1-5; TRBD1 agrees at 9 bases. The source material was blood. The receptor was isolated from a woman under 40 in good health. Here the CDR3 reads CASSFSRDRALYSNQPQHF. The CDR3 DNA follows: TGTGCCAGCAGTTTTAGCCGGGACAGGGCCCTGTATAGCAATCAGCCCCAGCATTTT.